These 19 T cell receptor beta chains came from one sample sequenced in a study of blood T cell repertoires in COVID-19. This table comes from immunoSEQ multiplex PCR, and its TCRdb copy is limited to in-frame clones, with some not included. This table holds approximately 350,000 clones, about 90% found once. The specimen was peripheral blood. The receptors derive from a woman between 18 and 29 years old who had recovered from COVID-19.

The rearrangement links TRBV29-1 to TRBJ2-3, with TRBD2 matching 13 bases. V trimming: 5 bases; J trimming: 3 bases; junction bases outside the gene matches: 8. The CDR3 consists of 16 residues. The germline CDR1 and CDR2 sequences are SQVTM and ANQGSEA. The CDR3 DNA sequence: TGCAGCGTTCTAGGGACTAGCGGGATGGGGACAGATACGCAGTATTTT. It codes for CSVLGTSGMGTDTQYF.

The V and J genes are TRBV29-1 and TRBJ2-7; 13 bases agree with TRBD2. The V and J ends lost 6 bases and 0 bases, in that order; junction bases with no gene match: 14. CDR1 is SQVTM and CDR2 is ANQGSEA in the germline V gene. This CDR3 spans 18 amino acids. CDR3 sequence: CSVGTDQGLAGPSYEQYV. CDR3 coding DNA: TGCAGCGTGGGGACAGACCAGGGACTAGCGGGACCCTCCTACGAGCAGTACGTC.

The chain combines TRBV2 with TRBJ2-3, with D tentatively TRBD2 (5 bases). Per the germline V gene, CDR1 is SNHLY and CDR2 is FYNNEI. This CDR3 comprises 13 residues. Trimming shortened V by 3 bases and J by 6 bases, and 10 bases separated the two germline ends. CDR3 DNA: TGTGCCAGCAGTGATCCCCGAGGGGATACGCAGTATTTT. Translated: CASSDPRGDTQYF.

This chain joins TRBV15 and TRBJ1-5; the D gene is possibly TRBD1 (5 bases). This CDR3 spans 14 amino acids. Trimming pared 5 bases from V and 7 bases from J, leaving 15 bases between. Germline CDR1 reads LNHNV; CDR2 reads YYDKDF (reference sequence). The CDR3 nucleotides read TGTGCCACCAGCGGGGAAAGGGGAAGGCAGCCCCAGCATTTT. Translated, it gives CATSGERGRQPQHF.

This CDR3 reads CASSEREDQETQYF. CDR3 in DNA: TGTGCCAGCAGCGAGCGGGAGGACCAAGAGACCCAGTACTTC. V is TRBV9 and J is TRBJ2-5; TRBD2 aligns across 9 bases. The CDR3 length is 14 residues. The V and J ends lost 3 bases and 0 bases, in that order; junction bases with no gene match: 0. The germline gives CDR1 SGDLS, CDR2 YYNGEE.

The chain joins TRBV6-5 to TRBJ1-5, with a tentative D call TRBD1 (6 bases). Trimming took off 0 bases at V and 3 bases at J, with 9 bases between the two ends. The length of the CDR3 is 15 residues. Germline lookup yields CDR1 MNHEY and CDR2 SVGAGI. This CDR3 reads CASSYSQGINQPQHF. DNA of the CDR3: TGTGCCAGCAGTTACTCGCAGGGGATCAATCAGCCCCAGCATTTT.

The V call is TRBV19, the J call TRBJ1-2, with 7 positions matching TRBD1. The V gene's germline CDR1 is LNHDA and CDR2 SQIVND (reference sequence). The ends lost 6 bases at V and 3 bases at J; junction bases unmatched: 7. This CDR3 has 14 residues. CDR3 sequence reads: CASRGFGTDYGYTF. The DNA of the CDR3 is TGTGCCAGTAGAGGATTCGGGACAGACTATGGCTACACCTTC.

The chain combines TRBV5-1 with TRBJ1-1; 8 nucleotides match TRBD1. The CDR3 has 16 amino acids. V lost 1 base, J lost 8 bases, and 13 bases stayed unmatched. In germline, CDR1 is SGHRS, CDR2 YFSETQ. CDR3 sequence: CASSLWATGVRTEAFF. The CDR3 nucleotides are TGCGCCAGCAGCTTGTGGGCGACAGGGGTAAGGACGGAAGCTTTCTTT.

The rearrangement joins TRBV19 to TRBJ1-2; a weak D match, TRBD1 (5 bases). V lost 0 bases and J lost 2, with 10 bases in between. CDR1 and CDR2 from the germline V gene are LNHDA and SQIVND (reference sequence). The CDR3 contains 15 residues. CDR3 region: CASSIDAGRNYGYTF. The CDR3 DNA reads as TGTGCCAGTAGTATAGACGCAGGGCGAAACTATGGCTACACCTTC.

The chain uses TRBV12-3 or TRBV12-4 and TRBJ2-3; D uncertain. CDR3 length equals 13 residues. The V and J ends lost 4 bases and 0 bases respectively, with 5 bases between them. CDR3 bases: TGTGCCAGCAGTTCCTCTAGCACAGATACGCAGTATTTT. It encodes CASSSSSTDTQYF.

This clone was seen just once. This chain joins TRBV21-1 and TRBJ2-3; the table's D call, TRBD2, was not checked against the DNA. TRBV21-1 is given as a pseudogene. The CDR3 spans 16 residues. CDR3 bases: TGTGCCAGCAGCAACGATAGCGACCGAAGCACAGATACGCAGTATTTT. It encodes CASSNDSDRSTDTQYF.

V and J are TRBV12-5 and TRBJ2-7, with TRBD2 matching over 7 bases. The CDR3 loop spans 13 amino acids. With 5 bases clipped from V and 3 bases from J, the junction kept 4 bases outside the gene matches. CDR1 is LGHNT and CDR2 is FRNRAP in the germline V gene. The CDR3 DNA sequence: TGTGCTAGTGGTGGGGGGGTCGGCTACGAGCAGTACGTC. It yields the protein CASGGGVGYEQYV.

The J gene is TRBJ2-6, the V gene TRBV18; D is perhaps TRBD2 (5 bases). Germline-derived CDR1 and CDR2 are KGHSH and LQKENI. Trimming cost V 5 bases and J 1 base, with 6 bases left between them. The CDR3 consists of 14 residues. The CDR3 here is CASSGSSGANVLTF. CDR3 DNA sequence: TGTGCCAGCTCAGGGAGTTCTGGGGCCAACGTCCTGACTTTC.

The V call is TRBV27, the J call TRBJ1-2; 10 bases fit TRBD1. The germline V gene encodes CDR1 MNHEY and CDR2 SMNVEV (reference sequence). Trimming removed 4 bases from V and 8 bases from J; junction bases left unmatched: 7. CDR3 length: 14 residues. Here the CDR3 reads CASSWDRGFRGYTF. For the CDR3, the DNA is TGTGCCAGCAGTTGGGACAGGGGATTTAGGGGCTACACCTTC.

The chain couples TRBV30 to TRBJ1-1; D gene uncertain. Germline assignment: CDR1 GTSNPN and CDR2 SVGIG (reference sequence). The CDR3 has 11 amino acids. V dropped 8 bases and J dropped 3 bases, with 10 bases sitting between them. The CDR3 bases are TGTGCCCGGGTGACTTACACTGAAGCTTTCTTT. Amino acid sequence: CARVTYTEAFF.

The chain recombines TRBV9 with TRBJ2-3; TRBD2 agrees at 9 bases. V lost 0 bases and J lost 3; bases outside the gene matches: 11. Germline CDR1 is SGDLS and CDR2 is YYNGEE. This CDR3 contains 18 residues. The CDR3 here is CASSVGRIAGVGTDTQYF. The CDR3 region has the DNA TGTGCCAGCAGCGTAGGTCGAATAGCGGGAGTCGGGACAGATACGCAGTATTTT.

V is TRBV5-5 and J is TRBJ2-3; 11 bases map to TRBD2. Germline CDR1 and CDR2: SGHKS and YYEKEE (reference sequence). The CDR3 runs to 14 residues. V dropped 6 bases and J dropped 4; count of bases not matched to a gene: 4. In DNA, the CDR3 is TGTGCCAGCACCGGGACTAGCGGAGCAGATACGCAGTATTTT. Translation gives CASTGTSGADTQYF.

The rearrangement links TRBV6-2 or TRBV6-3 to TRBJ1-2; 7 bases align to TRBD1. Germline V gene lookup returns CDR1 MNHEY and CDR2 SVGEGT. This CDR3 contains 15 residues. The V gene end was trimmed by 1 base and the J gene end by 5 bases; junction bases not matched to a gene: 7. The CDR3 here is CASSYLRQGPYGYTF. The CDR3 DNA is TGTGCCAGCAGTTACTTGCGACAGGGACCATATGGCTACACCTTC.

The rearrangement links TRBV18 to TRBJ2-3; perhaps TRBD2 as D (6 bases). Germline CDR1 reads KGHSH; CDR2 reads LQKENI. V was pared by 0 bases and J by 5 bases, with 18 bases between. This CDR3 comprises 17 residues. In DNA, the CDR3 is TGTGCCAGCTCACCACCATCTGAGCGGGCCCAGGGAGATACGCAGTATTTT. This encodes CASSPPSERAQGDTQYF.